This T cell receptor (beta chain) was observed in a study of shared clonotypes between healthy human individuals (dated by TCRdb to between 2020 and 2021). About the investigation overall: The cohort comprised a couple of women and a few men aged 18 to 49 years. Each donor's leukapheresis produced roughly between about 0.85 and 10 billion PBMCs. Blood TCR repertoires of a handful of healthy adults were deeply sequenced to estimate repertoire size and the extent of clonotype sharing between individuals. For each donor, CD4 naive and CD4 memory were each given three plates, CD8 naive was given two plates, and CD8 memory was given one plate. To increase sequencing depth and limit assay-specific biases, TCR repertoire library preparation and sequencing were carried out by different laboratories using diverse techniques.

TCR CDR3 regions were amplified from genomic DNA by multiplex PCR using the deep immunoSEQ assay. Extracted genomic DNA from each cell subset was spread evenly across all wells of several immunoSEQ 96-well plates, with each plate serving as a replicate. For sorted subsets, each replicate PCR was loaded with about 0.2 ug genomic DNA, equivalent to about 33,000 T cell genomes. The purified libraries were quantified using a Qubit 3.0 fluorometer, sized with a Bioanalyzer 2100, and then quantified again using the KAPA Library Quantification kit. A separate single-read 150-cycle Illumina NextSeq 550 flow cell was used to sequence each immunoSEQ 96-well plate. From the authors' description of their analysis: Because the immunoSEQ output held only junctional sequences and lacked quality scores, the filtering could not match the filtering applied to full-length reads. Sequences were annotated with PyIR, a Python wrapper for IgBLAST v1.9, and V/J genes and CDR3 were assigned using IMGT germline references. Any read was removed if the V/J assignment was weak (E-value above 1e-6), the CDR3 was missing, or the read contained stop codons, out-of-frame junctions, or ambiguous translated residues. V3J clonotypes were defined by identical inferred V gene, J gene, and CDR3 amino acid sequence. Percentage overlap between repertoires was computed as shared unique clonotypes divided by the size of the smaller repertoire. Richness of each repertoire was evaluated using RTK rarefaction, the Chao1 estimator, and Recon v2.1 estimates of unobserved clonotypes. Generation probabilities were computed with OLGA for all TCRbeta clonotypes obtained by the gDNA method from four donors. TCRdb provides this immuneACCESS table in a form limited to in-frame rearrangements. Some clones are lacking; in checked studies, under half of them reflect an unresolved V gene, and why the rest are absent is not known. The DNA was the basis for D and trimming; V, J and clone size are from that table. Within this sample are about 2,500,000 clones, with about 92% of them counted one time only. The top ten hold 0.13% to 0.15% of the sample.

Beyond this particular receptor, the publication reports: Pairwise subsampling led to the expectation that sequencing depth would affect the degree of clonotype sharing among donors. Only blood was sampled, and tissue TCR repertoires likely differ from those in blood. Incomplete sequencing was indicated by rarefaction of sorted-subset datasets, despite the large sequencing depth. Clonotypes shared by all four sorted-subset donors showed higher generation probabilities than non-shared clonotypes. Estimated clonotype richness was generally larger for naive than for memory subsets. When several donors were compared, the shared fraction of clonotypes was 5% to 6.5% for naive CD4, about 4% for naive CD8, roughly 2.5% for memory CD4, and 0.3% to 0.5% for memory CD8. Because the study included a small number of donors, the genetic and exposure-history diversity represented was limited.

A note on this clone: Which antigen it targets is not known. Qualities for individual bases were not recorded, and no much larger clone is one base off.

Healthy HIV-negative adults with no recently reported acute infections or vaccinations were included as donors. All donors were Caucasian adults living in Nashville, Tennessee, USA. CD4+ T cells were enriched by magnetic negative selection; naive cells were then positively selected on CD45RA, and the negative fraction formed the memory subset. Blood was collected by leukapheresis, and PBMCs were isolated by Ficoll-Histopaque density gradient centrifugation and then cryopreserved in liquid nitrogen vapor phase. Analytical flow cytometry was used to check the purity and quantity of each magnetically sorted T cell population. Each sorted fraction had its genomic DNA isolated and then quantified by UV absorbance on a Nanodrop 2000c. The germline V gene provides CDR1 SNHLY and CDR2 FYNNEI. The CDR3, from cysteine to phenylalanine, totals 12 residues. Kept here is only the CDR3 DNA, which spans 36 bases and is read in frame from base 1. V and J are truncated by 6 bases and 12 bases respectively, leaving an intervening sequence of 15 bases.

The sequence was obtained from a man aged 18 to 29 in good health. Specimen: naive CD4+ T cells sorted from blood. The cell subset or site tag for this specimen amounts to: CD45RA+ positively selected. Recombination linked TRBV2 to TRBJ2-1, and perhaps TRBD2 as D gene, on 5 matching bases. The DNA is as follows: TGTGCCAGCAGGGGTGATGTGGCGGGGCAGTTCTTC. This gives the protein CASRGDVAGQFF. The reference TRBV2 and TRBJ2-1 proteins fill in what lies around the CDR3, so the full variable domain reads EPEVTQTPSHQVTQMGQEVILRCVPISNHLYFYWYRQILGQKVEFLVSFYNNEISEKSEIFDDQFSVERPDGSNFTLKIRSTKLEDSAMYFCASRGDVAGQFFGPGTRLTVL.